This T cell receptor beta chain was found in a study of cytomegalovirus exposure and HLA in healthy donors. Study as a whole: Earlier work reported 100 million or so unique TCR beta sequences from approximately 180 million T cells. Study outcomes and limitations: Later on, an analysis found that several of the most significant clusters appeared to be linked to common viral pathogens, which included parvovirus B19.

The PCR had 60 Vbeta and 13 Jbeta primers. The protocol was immunoSEQ multiplex PCR, while the TCRdb copy is restricted to in-frame clones and leaves out a portion. Of tens of thousands of clones in the sample, 65% to 75% are singletons; the top ten hold approximately 6.3%. CDR1 is MNHEY and CDR2 is SMNVEV in the germline V gene (reference sequence). The CDR3 has 22 amino acids. With 8 bases clipped from V and 7 bases from J, the junction kept 26 bases outside the gene matches. This clone was seen a handful of times. Its target is not known. The sample taken for sequencing was PBMCs. This receptor was identified in a man younger than 45 in good health and CMV-seropositive. V is TRBV27 and J is TRBJ2-1; 16 bases agree with TRBD2. The CDR3 DNA reads as TGTGCCAGCGTCCCTATCAAATCCGGGACTAGCGGGGGGGTCTATACTTTAAATGAGCAGTTCTTC. The encoded protein is CASVPIKSGTSGGVYTLNEQFF.